This T cell receptor beta chain is from a study of tumor and adjacent non-tumor tissue in lung cancer. About the study: Each sample yielded 4 million to 5 million productive TCRbeta reads on average. Overall study results and limits: Top 100 clones took a larger repertoire share in normal lung.

The template was RNA from unsorted bulk tissue. The library came from three nested PCR rounds adapted from ARM-PCR protocols. TCRdb analysed the multiplex PCR reads with MiXCR anew, one entry per CDR3 protein. Of roughly 200,000 distinct CDR3 sequences listed, roughly 70% were seen once; the top ten hold under 30%. The V and J ends lost 9 bases and 2 bases, in that order; junction bases with no gene match: 16. The CDR3 totals 17 residues. From germline, CDR1 is SGHNT and CDR2 YYREEE (reference sequence). A remark on this clonotype: Its antigen is as yet unknown.

The sample consisted of lung tumor tissue. The receptor was derived from a man in his fifties or sixties with non-small cell lung cancer. The gene calls are TRBV5-4 and TRBJ2-1; 8 nucleotides line up with TRBD2. The CDR3 DNA sequence: TGTGCCATCATCAACGGGGGGGGAGTAGGCCCCTACAATGAGCAGTTCTTC. It codes for CAIINGGGVGPYNEQFF.